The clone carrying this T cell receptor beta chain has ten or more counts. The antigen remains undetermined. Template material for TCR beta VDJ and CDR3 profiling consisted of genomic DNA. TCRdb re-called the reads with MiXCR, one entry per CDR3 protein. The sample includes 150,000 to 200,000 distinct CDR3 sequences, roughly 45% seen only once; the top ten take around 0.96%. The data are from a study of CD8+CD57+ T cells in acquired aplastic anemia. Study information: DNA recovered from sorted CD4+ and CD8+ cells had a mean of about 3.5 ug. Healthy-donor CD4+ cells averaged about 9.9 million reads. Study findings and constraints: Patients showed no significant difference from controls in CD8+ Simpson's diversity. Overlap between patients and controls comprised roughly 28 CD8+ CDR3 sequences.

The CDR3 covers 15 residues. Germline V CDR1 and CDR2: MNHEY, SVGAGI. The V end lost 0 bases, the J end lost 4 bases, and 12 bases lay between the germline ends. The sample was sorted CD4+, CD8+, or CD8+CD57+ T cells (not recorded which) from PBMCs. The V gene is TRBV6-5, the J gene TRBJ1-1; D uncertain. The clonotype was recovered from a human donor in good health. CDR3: CASSYSGQVTTEAFF. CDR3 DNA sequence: TGTGCCAGCAGTTACTCCGGGCAGGTAACCACTGAAGCTTTCTTT.